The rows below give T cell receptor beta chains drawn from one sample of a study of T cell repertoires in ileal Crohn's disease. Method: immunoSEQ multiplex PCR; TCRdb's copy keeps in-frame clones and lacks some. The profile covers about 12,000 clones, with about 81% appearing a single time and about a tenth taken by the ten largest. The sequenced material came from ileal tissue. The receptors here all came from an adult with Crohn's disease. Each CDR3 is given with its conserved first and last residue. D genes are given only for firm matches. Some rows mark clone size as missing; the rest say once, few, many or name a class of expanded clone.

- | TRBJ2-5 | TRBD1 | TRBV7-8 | CASRLRDRGGETQYF | TGTGCCAGCAGACTCCGGGACAGGGGGGGAGAGACCCAGTACTTC
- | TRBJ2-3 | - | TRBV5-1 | CASSLGGKTDTQYF | TGCGCCAGCAGCTTAGGCGGGAAAACAGATACGCAGTATTTT
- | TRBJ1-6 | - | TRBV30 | CAWIPGSSSYNSPLHF | TGTGCCTGGATTCCAGGGTCCAGCTCCTATAATTCACCCCTCCACTTT
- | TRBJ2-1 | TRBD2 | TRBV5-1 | CASSLGSGLAVYNEQFF | TGCGCCAGCAGCTTGGGTTCGGGACTAGCGGTTTACAATGAGCAGTTCTTC
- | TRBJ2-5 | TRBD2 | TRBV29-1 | CSVDGGLAGGETQYF | TGCAGCGTTGATGGGGGGCTAGCGGGGGGTGAGACCCAGTACTTC
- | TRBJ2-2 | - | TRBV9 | CASTGLLNTGELFF | TGTGCCAGCACGGGACTCCTGAACACCGGGGAGCTGTTTTTT
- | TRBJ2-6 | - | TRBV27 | CASSFRSGANVLTF | TGTGCCAGCAGTTTTCGCTCTGGGGCCAACGTCCTGACTTTC
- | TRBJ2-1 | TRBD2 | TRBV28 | CASSFPIASGGAREQFF | TGTGCCAGCAGTTTTCCGATAGCTAGCGGGGGGGCCCGTGAGCAGTTCTTC
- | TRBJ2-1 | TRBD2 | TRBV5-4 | CASSHRSGGAGDEQFF | TGTGCCAGCAGCCATCGTAGCGGGGGGGCCGGGGATGAGCAGTTCTTC
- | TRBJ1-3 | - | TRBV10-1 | CASSSSGQPGNTIYF | TGCGCCAGCAGTTCCTCGGGACAACCTGGAAACACCATATATTTT
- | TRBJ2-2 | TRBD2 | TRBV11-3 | CASSPSLTSGAGELFF | TGTGCCAGCAGCCCGAGTTTGACTAGCGGGGCCGGGGAGCTGTTTTTT
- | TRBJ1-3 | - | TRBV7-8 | CASSLDGSSGNTIYF | TGTGCCAGCAGCTTAGATGGCAGCTCTGGAAACACCATATATTTT
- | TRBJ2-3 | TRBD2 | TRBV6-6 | CASSRRTSTGTDTQYF | TGTGCCAGCAGTCGACGGACTAGCACGGGCACAGATACGCAGTATTTT
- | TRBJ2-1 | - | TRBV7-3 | CASSENNEQFF | TGTGCCAGCAGCGAGAACAATGAGCAGTTCTTC
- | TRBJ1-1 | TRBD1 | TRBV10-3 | CAISRDRGNTEAFF | TGTGCCATCAGTAGGGACAGGGGGAACACTGAAGCTTTCTTT
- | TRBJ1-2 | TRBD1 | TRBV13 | CASSLPGTGGNRYTF | TGTGCCAGCAGCCTTCCCGGGACAGGGGGAAATCGCTACACCTTC
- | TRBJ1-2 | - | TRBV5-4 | CASSSRGANGYTF | TGTGCCAGCAGCTCCAGGGGAGCGAATGGCTACACCTTC
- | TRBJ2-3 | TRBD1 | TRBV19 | CASGDTGGTDTQYF | TGTGCCAGTGGAGACACAGGGGGCACAGATACGCAGTATTTT
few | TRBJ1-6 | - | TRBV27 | CASSLEGNSPLHF | TGTGCCAGCAGTTTAGAGGGTAATTCACCCCTCCACTTT
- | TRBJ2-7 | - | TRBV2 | CASSAQSQGNEQYF | TGTGCCAGCAGTGCCCAGAGTCAGGGGAACGAGCAGTACTTC
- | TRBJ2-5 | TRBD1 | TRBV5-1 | CASRAGQGQETQYF | TGCGCCAGCAGGGCGGGACAGGGTCAAGAGACCCAGTACTTC
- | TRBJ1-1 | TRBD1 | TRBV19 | CASSRTGARTEAFF | TGTGCCAGTAGCCGGACAGGGGCGAGGACTGAAGCTTTCTTT
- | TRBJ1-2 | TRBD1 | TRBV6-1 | CASRDRGADGYTF | TGTGCCAGCAGAGACAGGGGGGCAGATGGCTACACCTTC
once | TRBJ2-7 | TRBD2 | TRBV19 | CASSIDAGGSYEQYF | TGTGCCAGTAGTATAGATGCGGGGGGTTCCTACGAGCAGTACTTC
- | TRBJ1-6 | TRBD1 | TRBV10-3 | CAISELAGGGSPLHF | TGTGCCATCAGTGAGTTAGCAGGGGGCGGTTCACCCCTCCACTTT
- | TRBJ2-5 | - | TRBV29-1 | CSVEGSEETQYF | TGCAGCGTTGAGGGCAGTGAAGAGACCCAGTACTTC
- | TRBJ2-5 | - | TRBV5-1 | CASSQFSGHQTQYF | TGCGCCAGCAGCCAATTTAGCGGTCACCAGACCCAGTACTTC
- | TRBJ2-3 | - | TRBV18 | CASSPPNRQLGTDTQYF | TGTGCCAGCTCACCACCGAACCGACAGTTGGGCACAGATACGCAGTATTTT
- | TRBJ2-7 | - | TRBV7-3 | CASSRMGGGREQYF | TGTGCCAGCAGCCGAATGGGAGGTGGGCGCGAGCAGTACTTC
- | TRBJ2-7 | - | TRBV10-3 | CAISDNRDYEQYF | TGTGCCATCAGTGATAACAGGGACTACGAGCAGTACTTC
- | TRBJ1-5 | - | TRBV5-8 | CASSPTWGGSNQPQHF | TGTGCCAGCAGCCCCACCTGGGGGGGTAGCAATCAGCCCCAGCATTTT
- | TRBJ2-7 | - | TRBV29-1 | CSVGRQGSYEQYF | TGCAGCGTTGGTCGGCAGGGTTCCTACGAGCAGTACTTC
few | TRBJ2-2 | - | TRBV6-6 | CASSYNSYTGELFF | TGTGCCAGCAGTTATAACAGCTACACCGGGGAGCTGTTTTTT
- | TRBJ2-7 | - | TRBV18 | CASSPSGSPYEQYF | TGTGCCAGCTCACCATCCGGTTCTCCCTACGAGCAGTACTTC
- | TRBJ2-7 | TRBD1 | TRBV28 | CASESWGTGGSSYEQYF | TGTGCCAGCGAGAGTTGGGGGACAGGGGGTAGCTCCTACGAGCAGTACTTC
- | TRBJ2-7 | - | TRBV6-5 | CASSWGLESSYEQYF | TGTGCCAGCAGTTGGGGACTGGAGAGCTCCTACGAGCAGTACTTC
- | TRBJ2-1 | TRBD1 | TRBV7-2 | CASSSPGQHNEQFF | TGTGCCAGCAGCAGCCCGGGACAGCACAATGAGCAGTTCTTC
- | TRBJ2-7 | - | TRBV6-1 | CASSGQPTYEQYF | TGTGCCAGCAGCGGACAGCCCACCTACGAGCAGTACTTC
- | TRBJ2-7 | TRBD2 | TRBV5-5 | CASSSSGGAYEQYF | TGTGCCAGCAGCTCTAGCGGGGGGGCTTACGAGCAGTACTTC
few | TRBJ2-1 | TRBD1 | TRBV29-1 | CSVDGTGHNNEQFF | TGCAGCGTTGATGGGACAGGACATAACAATGAGCAGTTCTTC
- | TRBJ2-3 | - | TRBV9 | CASSVGTGMDTQYF | TGTGCCAGCAGCGTAGGGACGGGGATGGATACGCAGTATTTT
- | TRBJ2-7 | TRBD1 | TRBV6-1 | CASGTGESYEQYF | TGTGCCAGCGGGACAGGGGAATCCTACGAGCAGTACTTC